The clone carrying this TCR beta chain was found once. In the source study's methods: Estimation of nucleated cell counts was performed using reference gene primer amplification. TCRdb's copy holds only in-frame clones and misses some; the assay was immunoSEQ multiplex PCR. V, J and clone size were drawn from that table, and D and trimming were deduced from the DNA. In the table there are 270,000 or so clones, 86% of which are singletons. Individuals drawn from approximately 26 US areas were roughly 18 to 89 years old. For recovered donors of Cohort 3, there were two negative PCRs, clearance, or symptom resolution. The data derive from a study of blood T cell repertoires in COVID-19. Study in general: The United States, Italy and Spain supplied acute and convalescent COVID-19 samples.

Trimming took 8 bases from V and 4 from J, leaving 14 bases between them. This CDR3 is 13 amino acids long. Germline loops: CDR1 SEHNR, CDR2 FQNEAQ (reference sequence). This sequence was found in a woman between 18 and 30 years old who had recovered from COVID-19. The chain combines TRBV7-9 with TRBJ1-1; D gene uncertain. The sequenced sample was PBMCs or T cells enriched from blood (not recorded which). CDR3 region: CASSTRGITEAFF. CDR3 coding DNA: TGTGCCAGCTCCACCCGCGGTATCACTGAAGCTTTCTTT.